The entry below describes one TCR beta chain. Its antigen is not known. The method was immunoSEQ multiplex PCR; TCRdb's version includes in-frame clones alone and lacks a portion of them. The sample has around 100,000 clones; approximately 83% are singletons. The CDR3 runs 14 residues. CDR1 LNHNV and CDR2 YYDKDF come from the germline V gene (reference sequence). The V and J ends lost 1 base and 7 bases respectively, with 13 bases between them. The record originates from a study of T cell responses to AZD1222 COVID-19 vaccine. Overall study results and limits: AZD1222 recipients seropositive at baseline numbered only six or seven. There were mostly white British donors and more females than males, and clonal diversity was possibly underestimated. Researchers took repertoire samples only after the peak T cell response had come.

The clonotype comes from an adult in good health. The material sequenced was peripheral blood, taken on day 0 of AZD1222 vaccination. The chain combines TRBV15 with TRBJ1-1; TRBD1 is a possible D gene (5 bases). The DNA for the CDR3 is TGTGCCACCAGCAGAGGTGGGGGAGGGGTTGAAGCTTTCTTT. Translating it yields CATSRGGGGVEAFF.